The sequence of this T cell receptor (beta chain) was determined in a study of Graves' ophthalmopathy and Graves' hyperthyroidism. This clonotype is labeled medium-sized. The antigen is not known. For repertoire sequencing, the TCR beta CDR3 regions were amplified from RNA transcripts. First-round RT-PCR with HTBI primers preceded a second-round multiplex PCR. MiXCR, run by TCRdb on the multiplex PCR reads, gives a single entry per CDR3 protein. This sample has 150,000 or so distinct CDR3 sequences, with 35% to 50% found just once. Broader study findings: Blood also held most thyroid clonotypes expanded above 0.001 frequency.

It was on clinical symptoms, serum thyroxine, TRAb, thyroid ultrasound and orbital computed tomography that diagnosis relied. PBMCs stemmed from approximately 9.7 ml of fresh peripheral blood. Sequenced: peripheral blood. This TCR derives from a young man with Graves' ophthalmopathy.

Here the CDR3 DNA reads TGTGCCAGCGGGGGACAGGGGGAAAACACCTTC. This gives the protein CASGGQGENTF. The J gene is TRBJ1-2, the V gene TRBV6-2 or TRBV6-3, with TRBD1 identical over 11 bases. From germline, CDR1 is MNHEY and CDR2 SVGEGT. The CDR3 totals 11 residues. V dropped 8 bases and J dropped 12; count of bases not matched to a gene: 5.